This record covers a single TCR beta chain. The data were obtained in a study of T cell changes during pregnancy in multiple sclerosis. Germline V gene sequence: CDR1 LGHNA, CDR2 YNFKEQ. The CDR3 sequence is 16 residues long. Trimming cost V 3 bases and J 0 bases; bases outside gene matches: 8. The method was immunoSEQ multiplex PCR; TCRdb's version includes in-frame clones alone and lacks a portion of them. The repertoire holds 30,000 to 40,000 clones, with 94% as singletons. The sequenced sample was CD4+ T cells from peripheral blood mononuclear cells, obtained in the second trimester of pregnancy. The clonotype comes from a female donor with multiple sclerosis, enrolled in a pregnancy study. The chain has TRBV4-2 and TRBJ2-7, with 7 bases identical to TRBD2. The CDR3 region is CASSHERASGSYEQYF. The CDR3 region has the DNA TGTGCCAGCAGCCACGAACGGGCTAGCGGCTCCTACGAGCAGTACTTC.